The next 8 T cell receptor beta chains were all read from a single sample in a study of CD8 T cells in Susac syndrome. With random hexamers, reverse transcription was performed on 0.5 to 1 ug of RNA. One entry per CDR3 protein results from TCRdb running MiXCR on the immunoSEQ multiplex PCR reads. The repertoire holds 150,000 to 200,000 distinct CDR3 sequences, with approximately 93% as singletons. Sequencing input: CD4+ T cells from PBMCs. The receptor set was obtained from a human donor with multiple sclerosis.

This rearrangement joins TRBV20-1 to TRBJ2-5; tentatively, D is TRBD2 (6 bases). Germline V gene data show CDR1 as DFQATT and CDR2 as SNEGSKA (reference sequence). V was shortened by 6 bases and J by 5 bases, with 13 bases between the two germline ends. The length of the CDR3 is 12 residues. Here the CDR3 reads CSAPGVGETQYF. CDR3 in DNA: TGCAGTGCCCCGGGGGTAGGGGAGACCCAGTACTTC.

The V and J genes are TRBV5-1 and TRBJ2-7; TRBD1 aligns across 11 bases. The germline CDR1 and CDR2 sequences are SGHRS and YFSETQ. V lost 0 bases, J lost 8 bases, and 4 bases stayed unmatched. The CDR3 is 14 residues long. CDR3 DNA sequence: TGCGCCAGCAGCTTGGGGGACAGGGGGGGAAAGCAGTACTTC. It is translated as CASSLGDRGGKQYF. The variable domain in full, completed from reference TRBV5-1 and TRBJ2-7, reads KAGVTQTPRYLIKTRGQQVTLSCSPISGHRSVSWYQQTPGQGLQFLFEYFSETQRNKGNFPGRFSGRQFSNSRSEMNVSTLELGDSALYLCASSLGDRGGKQYFGPGTRLTVT.

The chain combines TRBV20-1 with TRBJ2-2; 7 nucleotides line up with TRBD2. The V segment lost 6 bases and the J segment 4 bases; nucleotides outside the gene matches: 8. The CDR3 runs to 14 residues. The germline V gene encodes CDR1 DFQATT and CDR2 SNEGSKA (reference sequence). The CDR3 sequence is CSAASGSVTGELFF. DNA of the CDR3: TGCAGTGCCGCTAGCGGTTCGGTCACCGGGGAGCTGTTTTTT.

J is TRBJ1-3 and V is TRBV9; D gene ambiguous. Per the germline V gene, CDR1 is SGDLS and CDR2 is YYNGEE. The V and J ends lost 0 bases and 2 bases respectively, with 12 bases between them. This CDR3 contains 16 residues. DNA for the CDR3: TGTGCCAGCAGCGTAGACGTCCTTCTCACTGGAAACACCATATATTTT. Its protein product is CASSVDVLLTGNTIYF.

The V call is TRBV18, the J call TRBJ1-2; tentative D call: TRBD1 (5 bases). The V and J ends lost 2 bases and 0 bases respectively, with 16 bases between them. The germline V gene encodes CDR1 KGHSH and CDR2 LQKENI. The CDR3 extends over 17 amino acids. For the CDR3, the DNA is TGTGCCAGCTCACCAAGACAGCTTGAGGCTTCTAACTATGGCTACACCTTC. This translates into CASSPRQLEASNYGYTF.

The V call is TRBV18, the J call TRBJ2-5; TRBD1 matches 8 bases. CDR3 length equals 16 residues. The germline CDR1 and CDR2 sequences are KGHSH and LQKENI. The V segment lost 0 bases and the J segment 5 bases; nucleotides outside the gene matches: 8. The CDR3 protein is CASSPPRTGLGETQYF. For the CDR3, the DNA is TGTGCCAGCTCACCACCGCGGACAGGGTTAGGGGAGACCCAGTACTTC. The full variable domain, completed using reference TRBV18 and TRBJ2-5, is NAGVMQNPRHLVRRRGQEARLRCSPMKGHSHVYWYRQLPEEGLKFMVYLQKENIIDESGMPKERFSAEFPKEGPSILRIQQVVRGDSAAYFCASSPPRTGLGETQYFGPGTRLLVL.

The table lists this clonotype with a count of one. This chain uses TRBV20-1 with TRBJ2-1, with TRBD2 matching over 7 bases. Trimming at V came to 6 bases and at J to 10 bases, leaving 18 bases not matched to a gene. The CDR3 has 15 amino acids. The germline CDR1 and CDR2 sequences are DFQATT and SNEGSKA (reference sequence). This chain's CDR3 is CSATPPGGPGSEQFF. The CDR3 nucleotides read TGCAGTGCCACTCCACCGGGAGGACCGGGGAGCGAGCAGTTCTTC.

The V call is TRBV20-1, the J call TRBJ2-5; no clear D gene. Germline V CDR1 and CDR2: DFQATT, SNEGSKA (reference sequence). CDR3 length: 14 residues. Trimming stripped 4 bases from V and 4 bases from J, with 16 bases between. Here the CDR3 reads CSAKRPPQAETQYF. The CDR3 nucleotides read TGCAGTGCTAAAAGGCCCCCCCAAGCAGAGACCCAGTACTTC.